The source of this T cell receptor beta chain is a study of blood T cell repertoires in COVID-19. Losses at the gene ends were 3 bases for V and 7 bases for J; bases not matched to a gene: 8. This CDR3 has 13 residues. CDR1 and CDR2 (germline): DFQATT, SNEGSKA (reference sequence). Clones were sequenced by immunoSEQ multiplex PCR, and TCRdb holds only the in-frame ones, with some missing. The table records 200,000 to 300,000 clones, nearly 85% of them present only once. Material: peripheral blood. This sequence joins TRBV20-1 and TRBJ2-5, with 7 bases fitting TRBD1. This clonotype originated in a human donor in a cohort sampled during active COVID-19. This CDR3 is CSASGTEIGTQYF. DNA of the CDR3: TGCAGTGCTAGTGGGACAGAGATTGGGACCCAGTACTTC.